This T cell receptor beta chain was profiled in a study of cytomegalovirus exposure and HLA in healthy donors. Study information: The same platform as the approximately 700 first-cohort repertoires was used for the 120 or so validation repertoires, a later analysis reported. Broader study findings: The study put under 200 TCR beta chains on its list as cytomegalovirus-associated.

The CDR3 runs 15 residues. CDR1 SGDLS and CDR2 YYNGEE come from the germline V gene. Trimming shortened V by 0 bases and J by 1 base, and 11 bases separated the two germline ends. The validation cohort, a group of over a hundred subjects, included the donors and was separate from the approximately 650-subject first cohort. Produced via immunoSEQ multiplex PCR; TCRdb's table is partial and in-frame only. The sample comprises 150,000 to 200,000 clones, just under 85% of which are singletons, and around 2.4% rests with the top ten. A word on this clone: Its antigen is not known.

Sequenced material: PBMCs. This receptor was identified in a man aged 25-45 years in good health and CMV-seropositive. V usage is TRBV9 and J usage is TRBJ2-7; no clear D. The CDR3 region is CASSVADSFSYEQYF. The DNA of the CDR3 is TGTGCCAGCAGCGTAGCTGATAGCTTTTCCTACGAGCAGTACTTC.